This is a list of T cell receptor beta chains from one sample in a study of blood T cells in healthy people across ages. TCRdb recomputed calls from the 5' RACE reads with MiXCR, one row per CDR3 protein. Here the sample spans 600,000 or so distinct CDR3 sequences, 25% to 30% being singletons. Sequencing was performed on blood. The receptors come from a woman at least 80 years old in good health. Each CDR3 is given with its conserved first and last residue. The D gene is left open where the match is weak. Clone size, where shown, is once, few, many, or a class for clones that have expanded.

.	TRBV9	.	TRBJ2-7	TGTGCCAGCAACGTAGACCCCTCATACGAGCAGTACTTC	CASNVDPSYEQYF
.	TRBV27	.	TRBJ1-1	TGTGCCAGCAGATCCGGGACGGTATACACTGAAGCTTTCTTT	CASRSGTVYTEAFF
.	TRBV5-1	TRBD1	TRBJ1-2	TGCGCCAGCAGCTTGGGACAGGGGACAGCTAACTATGGCTACACCTTC	CASSLGQGTANYGYTF
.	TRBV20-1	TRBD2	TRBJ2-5	TGCAGTGCTAGGACTCCTACTAGCGGGAGCCAAGCAGAGACCCAGTACTTC	CSARTPTSGSQAETQYF
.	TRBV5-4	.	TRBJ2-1	TGTGCCAGCAGCTTGACAGGAGGGCAAGAGACCCAGTTCTTC	CASSLTGGQETQFF
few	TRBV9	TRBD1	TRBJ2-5	TGTGCCAGCAGCGTTTCACAGGGGTCAAACTTCGATGAGCAGTACTTC	CASSVSQGSNFDEQYF
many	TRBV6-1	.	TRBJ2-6	TGTGCCAGTCGAGCACCTGGGTACGGGGCCAACGTCCTGACTTTC	CASRAPGYGANVLTF
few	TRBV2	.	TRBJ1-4	TGTGCCAGCAAACCGGTAGAAAAACTGTTTTTT	CASKPVEKLFF
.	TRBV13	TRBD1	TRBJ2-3	TGTGCCAGCAGCTTAGGCCCGGGACAGGGACCAGGTACGCAGTATTTT	CASSLGPGQGPGTQYF
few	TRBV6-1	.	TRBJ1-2	TGTGCCAGCAGTGGGCTAGGGCCTAACTATGGCTACACCTTC	CASSGLGPNYGYTF
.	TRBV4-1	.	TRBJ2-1	TGCGCCAGCAGCCAAGGTTACGGGATAGGCAATGAGCAGTTCTTC	CASSQGYGIGNEQFF
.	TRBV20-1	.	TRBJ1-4	TGCGGTGCCGGAGTTGCAACTAATGAAAAACTGTTTTTT	CGAGVATNEKLFF
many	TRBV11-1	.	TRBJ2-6	TGTGCCAGCAGCTTAGTAGGGCAGGGAATCCGGAAGAGCTCTGGGGCCAACGTCCTGACTTTC	CASSLVGQGIRKSSGANVLTF
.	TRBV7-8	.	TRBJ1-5	TGTGCCAGCAGCTTAGTGGGGCCTTTTACCCAGCATTTT	CASSLVGPFTQHF
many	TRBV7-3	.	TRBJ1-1	TGTGCCAGCAGCATCTTCCGGAGGCGTACTGAAGCTTTCTTT	CASSIFRRRTEAFF
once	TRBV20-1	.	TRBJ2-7	TGCAGTGCTAGTAGGGACACGTTCTACGAGCAGTACTTC	CSASRDTFYEQYF
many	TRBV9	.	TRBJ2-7	TGTGCCAGCAGCGTAGCTCAGGGTGGAGAGCAGTACTTC	CASSVAQGGEQYF
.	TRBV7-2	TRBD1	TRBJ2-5	TGTGCCAGCAGCTTAGCGGGACAGGGGTCGACCCAGTACTTC	CASSLAGQGSTQYF
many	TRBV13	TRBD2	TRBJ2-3	TGTGCCAGCAGCTTAGGTGGACTAGGAGATTCAGATACGCAGTATTTT	CASSLGGLGDSDTQYF
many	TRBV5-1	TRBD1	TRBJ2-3	TGCGCCAGCAGCTTAGGGACAGTAGAGATCGATACGCAGTATTTT	CASSLGTVEIDTQYF
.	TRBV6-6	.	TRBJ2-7	TGTGCCAACAGGGGCGGGACGGGCTTTTCCTACGAGCAGTACTTC	CANRGGTGFSYEQYF
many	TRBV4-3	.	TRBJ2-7	TGCGCCAGCAGCCAAGATCGGTATACCTACGAGCAGTACTTC	CASSQDRYTYEQYF
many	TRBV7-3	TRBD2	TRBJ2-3	TGTGCCAGCAGCTTAAGGGGGCGGGGGGGCCTCGTCACAGATACGCAGTATTTT	CASSLRGRGGLVTDTQYF
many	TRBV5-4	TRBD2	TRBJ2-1	TGTGCCAGCTCATCGGGACTAGCGGGGGGGAGCGCCTACAATGAGCAGTTCTTC	CASSSGLAGGSAYNEQFF
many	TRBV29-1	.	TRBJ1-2	TGCAGCGCAGGGGAGCCCGGAGATGGCTACACCTTC	CSAGEPGDGYTF
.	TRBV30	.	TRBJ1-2	TGTGCCTGGACCCAGGGGTTCGGGGCCAACTATGGCTACACCTTC	CAWTQGFGANYGYTF
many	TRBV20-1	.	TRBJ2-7	TGCAGTGCTAGAGTTGTCCTGGGGGAGCAGTACTTC	CSARVVLGEQYF
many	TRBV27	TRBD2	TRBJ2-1	TGTGCCAGCAGTCCCGTTGGCAGCGGGGGCCAGTACAATGAGCAGTTCTTC	CASSPVGSGGQYNEQFF
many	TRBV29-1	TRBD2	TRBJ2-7	TGCAGCGTTGTGAAGGCAAGCGGGGGGGCTTTGGGAGAGCAGTACTTC	CSVVKASGGALGEQYF
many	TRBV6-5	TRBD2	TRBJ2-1	TGTGCCAGCACCCTAAGCGGGGCCAACTACAATGAGCAGTTCTTC	CASTLSGANYNEQFF
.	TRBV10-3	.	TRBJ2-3	TGTGGCATCAGTGAGGGGAGCCGGGCAACAGATACGCAGTATTTT	CGISEGSRATDTQYF
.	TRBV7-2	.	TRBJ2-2	TGTGCCAGCAGCTTAGGGAGGGGGACAGTGAACACCGGGGAGCTGTTTTTT	CASSLGRGTVNTGELFF
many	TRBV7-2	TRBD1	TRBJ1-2	TGTGCCAGCACCCTGCCAGGGGGCTATGGCTACACCTTC	CASTLPGGYGYTF
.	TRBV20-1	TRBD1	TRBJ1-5	TGCAGTGCTACCCGACAGGGGGCTTACCAGCCCCAGCATTTT	CSATRQGAYQPQHF
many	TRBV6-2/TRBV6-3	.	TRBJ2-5	TGTGCCAGCACCGACGGCGGTTACCAAGAGACCCAGTACTTC	CASTDGGYQETQYF
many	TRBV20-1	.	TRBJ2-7	TGCAGTGCTAAAAACTACGAGCAGTACTTC	CSAKNYEQYF
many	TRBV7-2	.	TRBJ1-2	TGTGCCAGCAGCTTAGGACGGGGCATGGGATCCACCTTC	CASSLGRGMGSTF
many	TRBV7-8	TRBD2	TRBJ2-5	TGTGCCAGCAGCTTAGTTGCGCGGGGGTACCAAGAGACCCAGTACTTC	CASSLVARGYQETQYF
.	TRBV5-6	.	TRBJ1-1	TGTGCCAGCAGCCTTTCAGGGACCCTGGGAGCTTTCTTT	CASSLSGTLGAFF
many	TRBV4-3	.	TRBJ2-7	TGCGCCAGCAGCCAAGTATTGAAGGCTAACGAGCAGTACTTC	CASSQVLKANEQYF
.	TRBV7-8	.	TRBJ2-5	TGTGCCAGCAGCTTAGGAACAGAAGAGACCCAGTACTTC	CASSLGTEETQYF
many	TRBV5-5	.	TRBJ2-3	TGTGCCAGCAGCTTGGGGCAGGGTAGCGTTTTAACGGGCACAGATACGCAGTATTTT	CASSLGQGSVLTGTDTQYF
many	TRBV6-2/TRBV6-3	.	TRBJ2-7	TGTGCCAGCAGTTACCAAAACCTGGCCTACGAGCAGTACTTC	CASSYQNLAYEQYF
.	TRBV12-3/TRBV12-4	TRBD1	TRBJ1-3	TGTGCCAGCAGTTTAAATGCAGGGGGAAACTCTGGAAACACCATATATTTT	CASSLNAGGNSGNTIYF
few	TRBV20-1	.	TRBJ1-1	TGCAGTGCTCCCTCGGCCGGGGTGAACACTGAAGCTTTCTTT	CSAPSAGVNTEAFF
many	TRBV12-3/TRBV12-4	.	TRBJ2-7	TGTGCCAGCAGTTTTAACAGGGGGGGTTACGAGCAGTACTTC	CASSFNRGGYEQYF
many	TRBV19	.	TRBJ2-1	TGTGCCAGTAGTGACGGTGAGCAGTTCTTC	CASSDGEQFF
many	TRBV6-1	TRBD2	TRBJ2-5	TGTGCCAGCAGTGTACAGCGGGGCCAAGAGACCCAGTACTTC	CASSVQRGQETQYF
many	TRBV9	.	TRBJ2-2	TGTGCCAGCAGCGTAGCGGGCACCGGGGAGCTGTTTTTT	CASSVAGTGELFF
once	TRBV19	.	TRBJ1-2	TGTGCCAGTAGTATGACAGGCGTAAACTATGGCTACACCTTC	CASSMTGVNYGYTF
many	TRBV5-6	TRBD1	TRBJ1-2	TGTGCCAGCAGCTTGAACAGGGGATTGGATGGCTACACCTTC	CASSLNRGLDGYTF
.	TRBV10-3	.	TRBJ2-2	TGTGCCATCAGTGACGAACTTAACACCGGGGAGCTGTTTTTT	CAISDELNTGELFF
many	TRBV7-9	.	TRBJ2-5	TGTGCCAGCAGCCAACCCCGGGGGAGACAAGAGACCCAGTACTTC	CASSQPRGRQETQYF
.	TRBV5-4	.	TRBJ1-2	TGTGCCAGCAGTTATAGTCAGGGAGCGGGTTATGGCTACACCTTC	CASSYSQGAGYGYTF
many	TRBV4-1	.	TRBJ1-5	TGCGCCAGCAGCCACTCAAGATCTGGTCGGGGAATGGATCAGCCCCAGCATTTT	CASSHSRSGRGMDQPQHF
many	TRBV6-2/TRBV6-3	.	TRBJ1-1	TGTGCCAGCAGTTTCGACAGGAGATTGAACACTGAAGCTTTCTTT	CASSFDRRLNTEAFF
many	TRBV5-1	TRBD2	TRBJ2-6	TGCGCCAGCAGCTTCGGGGGGACCTCTGGGGCCAACGTCCTGACTTTC	CASSFGGTSGANVLTF
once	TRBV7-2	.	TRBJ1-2	TGTGCCAGCAGCTTAAGTATAGGTCGCGGCTACACCTTC	CASSLSIGRGYTF
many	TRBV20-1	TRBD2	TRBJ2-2	TGCAGTGCTAGAGCTAGCGGGGGGGCCGGCACCGGGGAGCTGTTTTTT	CSARASGGAGTGELFF
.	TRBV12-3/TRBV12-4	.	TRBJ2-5	TGTGCCAGCAGTTTTAACGTCGAGGGGGAGACCCAGTACTTC	CASSFNVEGETQYF